Shown below are 25 T cell receptor beta chains from a single sample sequenced in a study of tissue T cells after allogeneic stem cell transplantation. Assay used: immunoSEQ multiplex PCR; TCRdb lists only in-frame clones, some missing. The repertoire has about 6,800 clones, about a third of them found once; the top ten carry 5% to 8%. Time point of the sample: mouse harvest day 14 after allogeneic transplant. Each mouse received 10^7 T-cell-depleted marrow cells plus 10^6 splenic CD5+ T cells by tail vein. Sequencing was carried out using skin. The receptors shown here come from a female BALB/c mouse given C57BL/6 T cells with graft-versus-host disease after an allogeneic hematopoietic cell transplant.

With regard to this clone: Gene names follow the mouse nomenclature. The observed sequence ends 1 residue before the CDR3 terminus, with the missing tail filled in from the germline J gene. The J gene is TRBJ2-1, the V gene TRBV13-1; TRBD2 might be the D (6 bases). Germline CDR1 NSHNY, CDR2 SYGAGN. This CDR3 has 15 amino acids. Trimming pared 0 bases from V and 1 base from J, leaving 8 bases between. This chain's CDR3 is CASSDDGGNYAEQFF. The part of the CDR3 DNA that was read is TGTGCCAGCAGTGATGATGGGGGAAACTATGCTGAGCAGTTC.

Sample share makes this clone medium-sized. Germline and genes here are mouse. The sequenced fragment ends 1 residue before the CDR3 boundary, so the rest is inferred from the germline J gene. At the DNA level, this CDR3 is encoded by other sequences in the same sample as well. The chain joins TRBV26 to TRBJ2-3; TRBD2 aligns across 8 bases. V shed 4 bases and J 0 bases; nucleotides not matched to a gene: 0. This CDR3 is built from 14 residues. Germline values: CDR1 KGHPV, CDR2 FQNQEV (reference sequence). CDR3 DNA (partial): TGTGCCAGCAGTCGGACTGGGAGTGCAGAAACGCTGTAT. Amino acid sequence: CASSRTGSAETLY. The complete CDR3 reads CASSRTGSAETLYF.

For this clone: These gene names are mouse names. The CDR3 is cut off 1 residue early in the read; its end comes from the germline J gene. The sample holds other DNA sequences that translate to the same CDR3. The chain has TRBV26 and TRBJ1-1; the D is unclear. Between the trimmed V and J ends, which lost 0 bases and 1 base, there was a span of 3 bases. Germline-derived CDR1 and CDR2 are KGHPV and FQNQEV (reference sequence). The CDR3 spans 13 residues. The CDR3 DNA, read in part, is TGTGCCAGCAGTCTGTCTTTGAACACAGAAGTCTTC. It codes for CASSLSLNTEVF. From start to end, the CDR3 is CASSLSLNTEVFF. Together with reference TRBV26 and TRBJ1-1, the CDR3 gives the full variable domain: NSKVIQTPRYLVKGQGQKAKMRCIPEKGHPVVFWYQQNKNNEFKFLINFQNQEVLQQIDMTEKRFSAECPSNSPCSLEIQSSEAGDSALYLCASSLSLNTEVFFGKGTRLTVV.

About this clone itself: Genes and germline are mouse. The read is 1 residue too short to cover the CDR3 end, so that end is filled in from the germline J gene. J is TRBJ2-2 and V is TRBV31, with 9 bases that match TRBD2. This CDR3 comprises 14 residues. Germline V CDR1 and CDR2: GKSSPN, SITVG. V lost 2 bases and J lost 3; bases outside the gene matches: 1. The CDR3 loop is CAWSSGGDTGQLYF. The sequenced CDR3 bases are TGTGCCTGGAGTTCTGGGGGGGACACCGGGCAGCTCTAC.

Worth noting for this clone: The gene symbols are mouse symbols. The CDR3 goes on 1 residue after the read ends, and that part is filled in from the germline J gene. The chain recombines TRBV1 with TRBJ2-3, with 7 positions matching TRBD2. The CDR3 totals 15 residues. Trimming cost V 3 bases and J 0 bases; bases outside gene matches: 3. In germline, CDR1 is NSQYPW, CDR2 LRSPGD (reference sequence). The sequenced CDR3 bases are TGCACCTGCAGTGCGCTGGGGGTTAGTGCAGAAACGCTGTAT. Translation gives CTCSALGVSAETLY. The full CDR3 sequence reads CTCSALGVSAETLYF.

This clone is labeled as medium-sized. The gene names here belong to mouse. The read falls 1 residue short of the CDR3 end, and the missing part is taken from the germline J gene. The chain uses TRBV26 and TRBJ2-7, with 9 bases matching TRBD1. This CDR3 is built from 15 residues. V trimming: 2 bases; J trimming: 4 bases; junction bases outside the gene matches: 6. Germline V gene sequence: CDR1 KGHPV, CDR2 FQNQEV (reference sequence). The CDR3 bases that were read are TGTGCCAGCAGTCTGCGGACAGGGGAAGGGTATGAACAGTAC. It specifies CASSLRTGEGYEQY. The complete CDR3 sequence is CASSLRTGEGYEQYF.

Turning to this clone: Genes and germline are mouse. Read data end 1 residue before the CDR3 end; the end is taken from the germline J gene. The J gene is TRBJ2-7, the V gene TRBV13-1, with TRBD2 identical over 7 bases. The V gene end was trimmed by 1 base and the J gene end by 4 bases; junction bases not matched to a gene: 2. Germline V gene lookup returns CDR1 NSHNY and CDR2 SYGAGN. This CDR3 is 13 amino acids long. CDR3 region: CASSDSWGYEQYF. The sequenced CDR3 bases are TGTGCCAGCAGTGATTCCTGGGGGTATGAACAGTAC.

Note on this clone: Genes and germline come from the mouse. The sequence runs out 1 residue before the end of the CDR3; the remainder is reconstructed from the germline J gene. The chain employs TRBV1 and TRBJ2-7; TRBD2 aligns across 10 bases. The CDR3 contains 15 residues. Looked up from germline, CDR1 is NSQYPW and CDR2 is LRSPGD (reference sequence). Trimming at V came to 0 bases and at J to 7 bases, leaving 6 bases not matched to a gene. The sequenced CDR3 bases are TGCACCTGCAGTGCAGATCTGGGGGGGCGCAGGGAACAGTAC. Its translation: CTCSADLGGRREQY. The complete CDR3 reads CTCSADLGGRREQYF.

Turning to this clone: Genes here carry mouse names. The sequenced part of the CDR3 DNA is TGTGCCAGCTCTCTCGACAGCAAAGCAAACTCCGACTACACC. It specifies CASSLDSKANSDYT. The full CDR3 is CASSLDSKANSDYTF. The V and J genes are TRBV12-2 and TRBJ1-2; D may be TRBD1 (5 bases). The read ends 1 residue shy of where the CDR3 ends; the end is completed using the germline J gene. Germline CDR1 SGHLS, CDR2 HYDKME. The CDR3 consists of 15 residues. V dropped 0 bases and J dropped 0 bases, with 10 bases sitting between them.

With respect to this clone: The genes are named according to mouse. The read gets to within 1 residue of the CDR3 end, and the germline J gene fills in the rest. The rearrangement uses TRBV17 and TRBJ2-7; 11 bases line up with TRBD2. The ends lost 4 bases at V and 4 bases at J; junction bases unmatched: 3. Germline loops: CDR1 MNHDT, CDR2 YYDKIL. CDR3 length: 14 amino acids. The CDR3 is CASSTRDWGYEQYF. The DNA read from the CDR3 is TGTGCTAGCAGTACCCGGGACTGGGGGTATGAACAGTAC. The whole variable domain, remainder taken from reference TRBV17 and TRBJ2-7, is DTTVKQNPRYKLARVGKPVNLICSQTMNHDTMYWYQKKPNQAPKLLLFYYDKILNREADTFEKFQSSRPNNSFCSLYIGSAGLEYSAMYLCASSTRDWGYEQYFGPGTRLTVL.

By proportion, this clone is medium-sized (0.01 to 0.1%). Genes and germline are mouse. The read comes to an end 1 residue before the CDR3 does, leaving the germline J gene to fill in the end. The chain is built from TRBV2 and TRBJ1-3, with unresolved D. Per germline, CDR1 LGHNA and CDR2 YSYQKL. This CDR3 contains 14 residues. The V and J ends lost 0 bases and 0 bases respectively, with 3 bases between them. Partial CDR3 DNA: TGTGCCAGCAGCCAAGACAGTTCTGGAAATACGCTCTAT. This encodes CASSQDSSGNTLY. The whole CDR3 region reads CASSQDSSGNTLYF.

In the case of this clone: Mouse germline and gene names are used. The read falls 1 residue short of the CDR3 end, and the missing part is taken from the germline J gene. The gene calls are TRBV3 and TRBJ2-7, with 12 bases lining up with TRBD2. This CDR3 comprises 14 residues. The V gene's germline CDR1 is SNHLY and CDR2 FYNGKV (reference sequence). Trimming cost V 3 bases and J 7 bases; bases outside gene matches: 4. CDR3 protein: CASSLDWGGGEQYF. The part of the CDR3 DNA that was read is TGTGCCAGCAGCTTGGACTGGGGGGGAGGGGAACAGTAC.

With respect to this clone: The gene symbols are mouse symbols. The CDR3 extends 1 residue past the end of the read, so its final part is completed from the germline J gene. The same CDR3 also results from other DNA sequences found in this sample. The chain couples TRBV26 to TRBJ1-1; D uncertain. The CDR3 has 12 residues. Germline values: CDR1 KGHPV, CDR2 FQNQEV (reference sequence). With 4 bases removed from V and 0 bases from J, the gap between germline ends came to 3 bases. The CDR3 reads CASSPQNTEVFF. The sequenced CDR3 bases are TGTGCCAGCAGTCCTCAGAACACAGAAGTCTTC. The full variable domain, its missing parts supplied by reference TRBV26 and TRBJ1-1, is NSKVIQTPRYLVKGQGQKAKMRCIPEKGHPVVFWYQQNKNNEFKFLINFQNQEVLQQIDMTEKRFSAECPSNSPCSLEIQSSEAGDSALYLCASSPQNTEVFFGKGTRLTVV.

This clone has just a few counts. The gene symbols are mouse symbols. The observed sequence ends 1 residue before the CDR3 terminus, with the missing tail filled in from the germline J gene. This chain connects TRBV26 to TRBJ2-5, with 11 bases matching TRBD1. The junction had 0 bases not matched to a gene; V was cut back by 4 bases and J by 6 bases. Germline V gene data show CDR1 as KGHPV and CDR2 as FQNQEV (reference sequence). This CDR3 contains 13 residues. CDR3 amino acids: CASSRDRGDTQYF. The sequenced CDR3 bases are TGTGCCAGCAGTCGGGACAGGGGGGACACCCAGTAC.

This clone was observed once. Gene labels here are mouse ones. The read halts 1 residue ahead of the CDR3 end, with the missing end drawn from the germline J gene. The chain combines TRBV23 with TRBJ2-5; the table assigns TRBD2, which was not confirmed against the DNA. The CDR3 totals 15 residues. The germline gives CDR1 KGHTA, CDR2 FQNQQP. This CDR3 reads CSSSQPGLGQDTQYF. The CDR3 bases that were read are TGCTCCAGCAGTCAGCCGGGACTGGGCCAAGACACCCAGTAC.

This clone has more than one count but fewer than ten. These gene names are mouse names. The read ends 1 residue early relative to the CDR3; the germline J gene fills the gap. The V call is TRBV20, the J call TRBJ2-7; 10 nucleotides line up with TRBD2. Trimming took 3 bases from V and 7 from J; bases not matched to a gene: 6. CDR3 length: 13 residues. Germline V gives CDR1 GFQATS, CDR2 STVNSAI. The DNA read from the CDR3 is TGTGGTGCTAGACCTGGGGGGGCGCTGGAACAGTAC. It specifies CGARPGGALEQY. The full CDR3 protein is CGARPGGALEQYF.

By share, this clone ranks as large (0.1 to 1%). Mouse gene names and germline throughout. The CDR3 is cut off 1 residue early in the read; its end comes from the germline J gene. V and J are TRBV26 and TRBJ2-1; TRBD2 matches at 10 bases. The germline CDR1 and CDR2 sequences are KGHPV and FQNQEV (reference sequence). The CDR3 extends over 12 amino acids. Trimming at V came to 8 bases and at J to 8 bases, leaving 3 bases not matched to a gene. Incomplete CDR3 DNA: TGTGCCAGCCGGGACTGGGGAACTGAGCAGTTC. Amino acid sequence: CASRDWGTEQF. The CDR3 reads in full as CASRDWGTEQFF.

This clone is categorized as medium-sized. Any gene name here is a mouse gene name. Coverage ceases 1 residue before the CDR3 finishes, and the germline J gene fills in the end. This chain connects TRBV13-1 to TRBJ2-7, with D tentatively TRBD1 (5 bases). The CDR3 loop spans 12 amino acids. CDR1 is NSHNY and CDR2 is SYGAGN in the germline V gene. Trimming cost V 3 bases and J 3 bases, with 7 bases left between them. The CDR3 loop reads CASSGQYYEQYF. Partial CDR3 DNA: TGTGCCAGCAGTGGACAGTACTATGAACAGTAC.

Concerning this clone itself: Gene labels here are mouse ones. CDR3 protein: CARTGQTNERLFF. The CDR3 DNA, read in part, is TGTGCCAGAACGGGACAGACCAACGAAAGATTATTT. V and J are TRBV13-3 and TRBJ1-4; 7 nucleotides agree with TRBD1. The read gets to within 1 residue of the CDR3 end, and the germline J gene fills in the rest. Trimming took 8 bases from V and 3 from J; bases not matched to a gene: 4. The length of the CDR3 is 13 residues. CDR1 and CDR2 from the germline V gene are NNHDY and SYVADS.

About this clone: Gene names and germline refer to mouse. The read falls 1 residue short of the CDR3 end, and the missing part is taken from the germline J gene. The chain links TRBV5 to TRBJ1-4; TRBD1 agrees at 9 bases. The CDR3 covers 15 residues. Germline CDR1 is LGHNA and CDR2 is YNLKQL (reference sequence). The ends lost 5 bases at V and 4 bases at J; junction bases unmatched: 5. The CDR3 DNA, read in part, is TGTGCCAGCAGCAAACAGGGGGCGGGCAACGAAAGATTATTT. It codes for CASSKQGAGNERLF. The whole CDR3 reads CASSKQGAGNERLFF.

Only a few counts were recorded for this clone. Gene names refer to mouse genes. Read sequence stops 1 residue before the CDR3 end, and the germline J gene provides the missing end. The rearrangement links TRBV24 to TRBJ1-6, with 9 bases that match TRBD1. TRBJ1-6 belongs to the ORF category, with a function that is uncertain. The germline CDR1 and CDR2 sequences are KGHTA and FRNEEI. Trimming removed 7 bases from V and 0 bases from J; junction bases left unmatched: 7. The CDR3 sequence is 17 residues long. CDR3 bases read: TGTGCCAGCACCCGGACAGGGGTAAATTCCTATAATTCGCCCCTCTAC. Protein: CASTRTGVNSYNSPLY. In full, the CDR3 reads CASTRTGVNSYNSPLYF.

The table lists this clone with a few counts. Mouse gene names apply. The read finishes 1 residue shy of the CDR3 end, and the germline J gene is used to complete it. The chain joins TRBV19 to TRBJ1-6, with TRBD1 as a possible D gene (6 bases). TRBJ1-6 is assigned to the ORF class and has an uncertain function. The germline CDR1 and CDR2 sequences are FNHDT and SITEND (reference sequence). V lost 2 bases to trimming and J lost 7 bases, with 10 bases between them. The CDR3 sequence is 14 residues long. CDR3 in amino acids: CASSIGQGNSPLYF. The sequenced CDR3 bases are TGTGCCAGCAGTATCGGCCAGGGGAATTCGCCCCTCTAC.

For this clone: The gene symbols are mouse symbols. The read ends 1 residue before the CDR3 terminus; that terminus is restored from the germline J gene. The chain links TRBV24 to TRBJ2-7; 9 bases are a match to TRBD1. Germline-derived CDR1 and CDR2 are KGHTA and FRNEEI. The V gene end was trimmed by 4 bases and the J gene end by 4 bases; junction bases not matched to a gene: 2. This CDR3 region has 13 residues. CDR3 residues: CASSPDRGYEQYF. The sequenced part of the CDR3 DNA is TGTGCCAGCAGTCCAGACAGGGGGTATGAACAGTAC.

In regard to this clone: The genes and germline here are from mouse. The read halts 1 residue ahead of the CDR3 end, with the missing end drawn from the germline J gene. V is TRBV3 and J is TRBJ2-2; D not resolved. Germline CDR1 reads SNHLY; CDR2 reads FYNGKV (reference sequence). This CDR3 is 12 amino acids long. The V and J ends lost 5 bases and 7 bases respectively, with 8 bases between them. This CDR3 is CASSQQVGQLYF. The sequenced CDR3 bases are TGTGCCAGCAGCCAGCAAGTCGGGCAGCTCTAC.

To note about this clone: Mouse names are used for the genes. The read gets to within 1 residue of the CDR3 end, and the germline J gene fills in the rest. V is TRBV3 and J is TRBJ2-3, with a weak D call TRBD1 (5 bases). Trimming pared 3 bases from V and 3 bases from J, leaving 10 bases between. CDR3 length: 14 residues. CDR1 is SNHLY, CDR2 FYNGKV, per germline (reference sequence). CDR3 residues: CASSFGRGAETLYF. The sequenced CDR3 bases are TGTGCCAGCAGCTTCGGGAGGGGAGCAGAAACGCTGTAT.